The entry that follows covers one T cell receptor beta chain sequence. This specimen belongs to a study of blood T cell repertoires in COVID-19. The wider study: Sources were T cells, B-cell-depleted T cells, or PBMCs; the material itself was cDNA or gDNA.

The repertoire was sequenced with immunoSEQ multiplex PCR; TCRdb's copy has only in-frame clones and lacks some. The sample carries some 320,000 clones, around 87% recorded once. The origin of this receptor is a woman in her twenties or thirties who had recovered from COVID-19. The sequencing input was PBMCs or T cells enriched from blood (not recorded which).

CDR3 coding DNA: TGTGCCAGCAGTGTCGTTGGACAGGGGGGGAGGGACATTCAGTACTTC. Its protein is CASSVVGQGGRDIQYF. The chain links TRBV25-1 to TRBJ2-4, with 10 bases lining up with TRBD1. The V gene end was trimmed by 4 bases and the J gene end by 8 bases; junction bases not matched to a gene: 11. The length of the CDR3 is 16 residues. CDR1 is MGHDK, CDR2 SYGVNS, per germline.